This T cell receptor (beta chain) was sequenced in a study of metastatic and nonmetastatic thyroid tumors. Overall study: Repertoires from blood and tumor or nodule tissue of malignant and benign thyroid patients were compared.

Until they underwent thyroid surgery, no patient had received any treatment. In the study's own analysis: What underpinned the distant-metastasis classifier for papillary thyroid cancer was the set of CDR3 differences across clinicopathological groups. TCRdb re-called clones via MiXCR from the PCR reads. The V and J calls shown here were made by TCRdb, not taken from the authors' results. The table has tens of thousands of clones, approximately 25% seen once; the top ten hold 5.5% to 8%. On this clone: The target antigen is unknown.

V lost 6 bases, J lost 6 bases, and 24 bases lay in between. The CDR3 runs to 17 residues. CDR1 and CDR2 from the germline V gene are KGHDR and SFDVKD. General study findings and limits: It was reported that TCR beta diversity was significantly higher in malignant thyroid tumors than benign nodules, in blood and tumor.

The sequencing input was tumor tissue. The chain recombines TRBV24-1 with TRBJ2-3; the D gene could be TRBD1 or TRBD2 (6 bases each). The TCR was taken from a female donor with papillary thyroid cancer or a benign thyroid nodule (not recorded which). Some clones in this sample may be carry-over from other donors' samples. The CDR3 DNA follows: TGTGCCACCAGTTATCCCCCGGTTGCAGGGGAGGAGGATACGCAGTATTTT. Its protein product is CATSYPPVAGEEDTQYF.